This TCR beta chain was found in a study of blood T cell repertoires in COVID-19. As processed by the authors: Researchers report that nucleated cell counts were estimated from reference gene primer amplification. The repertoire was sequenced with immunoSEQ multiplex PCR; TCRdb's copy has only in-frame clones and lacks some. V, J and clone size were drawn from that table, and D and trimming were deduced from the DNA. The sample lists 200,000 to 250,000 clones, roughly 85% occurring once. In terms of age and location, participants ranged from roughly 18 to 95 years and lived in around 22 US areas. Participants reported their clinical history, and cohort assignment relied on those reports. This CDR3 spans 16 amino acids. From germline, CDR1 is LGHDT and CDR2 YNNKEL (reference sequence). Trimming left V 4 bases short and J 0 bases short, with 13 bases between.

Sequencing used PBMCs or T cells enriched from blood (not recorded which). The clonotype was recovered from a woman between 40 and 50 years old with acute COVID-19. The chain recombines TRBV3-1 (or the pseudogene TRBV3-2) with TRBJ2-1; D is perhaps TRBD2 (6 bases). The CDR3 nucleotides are TGTGCCAGCAGCCGAATCCGGGGGAGCTCCTACAATGAGCAGTTCTTC. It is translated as CASSRIRGSSYNEQFF.